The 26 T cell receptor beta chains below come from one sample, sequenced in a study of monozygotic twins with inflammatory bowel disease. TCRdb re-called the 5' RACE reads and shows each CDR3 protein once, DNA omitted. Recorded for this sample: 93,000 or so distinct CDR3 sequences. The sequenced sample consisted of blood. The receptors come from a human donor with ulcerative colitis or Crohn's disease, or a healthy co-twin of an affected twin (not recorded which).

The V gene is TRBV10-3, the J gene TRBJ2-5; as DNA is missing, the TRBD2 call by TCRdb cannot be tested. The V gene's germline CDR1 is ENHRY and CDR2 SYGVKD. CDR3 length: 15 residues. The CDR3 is CAISDERGGRETQYF.

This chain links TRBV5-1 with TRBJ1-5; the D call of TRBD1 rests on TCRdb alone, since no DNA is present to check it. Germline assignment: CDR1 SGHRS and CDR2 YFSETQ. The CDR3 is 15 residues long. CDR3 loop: CASSLEGGHNQPQHF.

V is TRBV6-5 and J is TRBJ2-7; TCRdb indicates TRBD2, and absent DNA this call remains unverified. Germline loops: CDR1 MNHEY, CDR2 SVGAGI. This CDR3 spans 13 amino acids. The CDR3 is CASSRGIGLEQYF.

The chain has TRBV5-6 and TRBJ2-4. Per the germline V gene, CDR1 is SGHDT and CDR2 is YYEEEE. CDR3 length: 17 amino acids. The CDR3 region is CASSLVGEGVAKNMQYF.

CDR3 protein: CASRGQGAVEQFF. The rearrangement joins TRBV7-2 to TRBJ2-1; TCRdb picks TRBD1, but there is no DNA to check that call. Germline CDR1 reads SGHTA; CDR2 reads FQGNSA. The length of the CDR3 is 13 residues.

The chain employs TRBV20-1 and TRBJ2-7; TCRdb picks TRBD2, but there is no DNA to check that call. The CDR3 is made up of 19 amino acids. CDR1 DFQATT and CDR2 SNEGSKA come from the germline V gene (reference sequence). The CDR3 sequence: CSARKGLYLELRSSYEQYF.

The CDR3 loop reads CASSLTGVTEAFF. The chain combines TRBV12-3 or TRBV12-4 with TRBJ1-1; the TCRdb call, TRBD1, lacks DNA for checking. The CDR3 length is 13 residues.

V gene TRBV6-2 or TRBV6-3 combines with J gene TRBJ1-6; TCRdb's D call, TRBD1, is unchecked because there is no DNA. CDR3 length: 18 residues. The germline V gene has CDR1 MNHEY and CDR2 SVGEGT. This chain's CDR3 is CASSSNLNRDRGDSPLHF.

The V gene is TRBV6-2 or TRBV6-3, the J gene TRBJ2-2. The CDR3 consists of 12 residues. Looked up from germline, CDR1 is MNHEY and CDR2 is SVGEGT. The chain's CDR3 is CASTVRGGELFF.

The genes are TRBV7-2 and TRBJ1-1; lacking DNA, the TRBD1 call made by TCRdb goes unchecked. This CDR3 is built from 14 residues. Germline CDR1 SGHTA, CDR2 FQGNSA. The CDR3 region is CASSRFGGSTEAFF.

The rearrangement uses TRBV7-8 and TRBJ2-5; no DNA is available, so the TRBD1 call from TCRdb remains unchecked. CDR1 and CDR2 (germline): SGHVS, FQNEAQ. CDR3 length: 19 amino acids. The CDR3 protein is CASSSSRTGITKNQETQYF.

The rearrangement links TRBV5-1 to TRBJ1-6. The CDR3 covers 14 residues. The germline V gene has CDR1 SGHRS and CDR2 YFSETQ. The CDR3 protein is CASRPTSRGSPLHF.

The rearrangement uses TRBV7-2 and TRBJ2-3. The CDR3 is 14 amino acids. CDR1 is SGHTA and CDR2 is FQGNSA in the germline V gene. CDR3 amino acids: CASSFEPGTDTQYF.

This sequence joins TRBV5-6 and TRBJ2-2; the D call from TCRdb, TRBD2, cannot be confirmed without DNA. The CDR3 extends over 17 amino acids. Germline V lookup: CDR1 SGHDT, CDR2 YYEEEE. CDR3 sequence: CASSFKGTSGRAGELFF.

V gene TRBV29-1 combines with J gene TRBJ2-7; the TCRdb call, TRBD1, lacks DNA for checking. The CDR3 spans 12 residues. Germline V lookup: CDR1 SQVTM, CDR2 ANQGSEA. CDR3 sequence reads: CSGTGGGLEQYF.

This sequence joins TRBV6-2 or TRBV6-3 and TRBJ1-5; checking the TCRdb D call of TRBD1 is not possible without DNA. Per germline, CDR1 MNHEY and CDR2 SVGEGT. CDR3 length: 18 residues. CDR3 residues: CASRGGQGALRLNQPQHF.

CDR3 amino acids: CASSFGGSAGELFF. The rearrangement joins TRBV12-3 or TRBV12-4 to TRBJ2-2. The CDR3 is 14 amino acids.

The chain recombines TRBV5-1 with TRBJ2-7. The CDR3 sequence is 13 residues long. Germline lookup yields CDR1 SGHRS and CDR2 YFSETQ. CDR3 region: CASSLSSSYEQYF.

The CDR3 sequence: CASSFKGMNTEAFF. The rearrangement joins TRBV7-2 to TRBJ1-1. There are 14 residues in the CDR3. CDR1 and CDR2 (germline): SGHTA, FQGNSA. Looking up the rest from reference TRBV7-2 and TRBJ1-1 gives the full variable domain: GAGVSQSPSNKVTEKGKDVELRCDPISGHTALYWYRQSLGQGLEFLIYFQGNSAPDKSGLPSDRFSAERTGGSVSTLTIQRTQQEDSAVYLCASSFKGMNTEAFFGQGTRLTVV.

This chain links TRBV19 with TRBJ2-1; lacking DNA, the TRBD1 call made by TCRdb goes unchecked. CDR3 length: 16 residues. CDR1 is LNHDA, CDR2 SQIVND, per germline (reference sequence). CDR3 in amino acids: CASSRGTGNMWSEQFF.

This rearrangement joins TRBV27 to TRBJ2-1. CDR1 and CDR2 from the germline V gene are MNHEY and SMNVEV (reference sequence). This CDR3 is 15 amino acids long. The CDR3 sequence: CACSLLAALWDEQFF.

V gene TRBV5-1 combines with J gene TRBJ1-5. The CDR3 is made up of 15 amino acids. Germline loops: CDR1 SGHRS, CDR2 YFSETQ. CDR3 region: CASSTDGGNNQPQHF.

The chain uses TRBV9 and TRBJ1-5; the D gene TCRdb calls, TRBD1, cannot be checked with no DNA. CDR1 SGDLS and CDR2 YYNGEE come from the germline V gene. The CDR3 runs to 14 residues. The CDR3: CASSAGTVRQPQHF.

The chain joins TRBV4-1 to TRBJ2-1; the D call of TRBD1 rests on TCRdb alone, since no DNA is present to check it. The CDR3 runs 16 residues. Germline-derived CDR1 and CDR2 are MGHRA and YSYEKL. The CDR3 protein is CASSQDAGTSYNEQFF.

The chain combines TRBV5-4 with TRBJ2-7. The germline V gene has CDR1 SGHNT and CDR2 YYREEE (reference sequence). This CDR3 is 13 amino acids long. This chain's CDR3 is CASGSSPTYEQYF.

The CDR3: CASSRATDTQYF. This chain joins TRBV5-1 and TRBJ2-3. Germline V CDR1 and CDR2: SGHRS, YFSETQ. There are 12 residues in the CDR3.